This T cell receptor beta chain was captured by sequencing in a study of T cell responses to AZD1222 COVID-19 vaccine. Study results and caveats: A reported finding is that nearly half of spike-specific TCRs target unmutated variant regions.

As for this clone: Its target is not known.

Using immunoSEQ multiplex PCR, the repertoire was profiled, and TCRdb retains in-frame clones only, with some absent. The sample shows 95,000 to 150,000 clones, roughly 92% of them seen only once. The sequence came from an adult in good health. The material was peripheral blood, obtained on day 0 of AZD1222 vaccination.

The CDR3 region is CASSLGGTSGSAEQFF. CDR3 bases: TGTGCCAGCAGCTTGGGAGGGACTAGCGGATCAGCCGAGCAGTTCTTC. The rearrangement uses TRBV7-2 and TRBJ2-1; TRBD2 matches at 11 bases. CDR3 size: 16 residues. After removal of 3 bases from V and 10 bases from J, the junction contained 11 bases not matched to a gene. Germline CDR1 and CDR2: SGHTA and FQGNSA.